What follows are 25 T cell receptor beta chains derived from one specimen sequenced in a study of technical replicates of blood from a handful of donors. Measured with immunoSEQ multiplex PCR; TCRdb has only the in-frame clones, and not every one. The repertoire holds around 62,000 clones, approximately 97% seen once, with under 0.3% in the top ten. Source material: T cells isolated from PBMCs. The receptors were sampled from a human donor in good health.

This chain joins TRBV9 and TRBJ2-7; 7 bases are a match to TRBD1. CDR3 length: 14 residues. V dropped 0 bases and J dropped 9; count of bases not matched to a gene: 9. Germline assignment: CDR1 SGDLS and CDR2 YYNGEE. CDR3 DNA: TGTGCCAGCAGCGTAGGGGTAGGGGGCGGCGGGCAGTACTTC. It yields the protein CASSVGVGGGGQYF.

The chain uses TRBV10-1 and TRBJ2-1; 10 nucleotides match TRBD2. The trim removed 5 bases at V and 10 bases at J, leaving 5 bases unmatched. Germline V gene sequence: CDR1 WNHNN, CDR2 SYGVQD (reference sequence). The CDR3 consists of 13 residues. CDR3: CASSLASGREQFF. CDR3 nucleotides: TGCGCCAGCAGTTTGGCTAGCGGGAGAGAGCAGTTCTTC.

The CDR3: CASSLGQGYGNTIYF. CDR3 in DNA: TGCGCCAGCAGCTTGGGACAGGGGTATGGAAACACCATATATTTT. V and J are TRBV5-1 and TRBJ1-3; 8 bases agree with TRBD1. V trimming: 0 bases; J trimming: 3 bases; junction bases outside the gene matches: 2. Germline CDR1 SGHRS, CDR2 YFSETQ. The CDR3 loop spans 15 amino acids.

CDR3 nucleotides: TGTGCCAGCAGTCCGGCAGGGCGTAGCAATCAGCCCCAGCATTTT. Amino acids: CASSPAGRSNQPQHF. V gene TRBV2 combines with J gene TRBJ1-5; a possible D gene is TRBD1 (5 bases). Germline values: CDR1 SNHLY, CDR2 FYNNEI. The V and J ends lost 5 bases and 0 bases respectively, with 11 bases between them. The CDR3 length is 15 residues.

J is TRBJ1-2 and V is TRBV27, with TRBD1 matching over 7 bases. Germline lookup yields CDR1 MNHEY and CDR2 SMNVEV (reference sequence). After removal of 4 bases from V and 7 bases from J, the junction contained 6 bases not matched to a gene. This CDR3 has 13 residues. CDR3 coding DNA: TGTGCCAGCAGTTATAGCCGACAGGGTGGCTACACCTTC. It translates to CASSYSRQGGYTF.

CDR3 nucleotide sequence: TGTGCCAGCAGAGACAGAGATAATCAGCCCCAGCATTTT. Its translation is CASRDRDNQPQHF. This chain joins TRBV28 and TRBJ1-5; possibly TRBD1 for D (5 bases). V lost 6 bases, J lost 4 bases, and 10 bases lay in between. The CDR3 spans 13 residues. Per the germline V gene, CDR1 is MDHEN and CDR2 is SYDVKM.

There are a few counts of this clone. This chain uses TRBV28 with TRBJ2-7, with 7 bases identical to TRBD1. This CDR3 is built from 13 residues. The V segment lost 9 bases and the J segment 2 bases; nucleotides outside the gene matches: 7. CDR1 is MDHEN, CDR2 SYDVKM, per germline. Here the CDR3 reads CASQGQATYEQYF. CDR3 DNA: TGTGCCAGTCAAGGACAGGCTACCTACGAGCAGTACTTC.

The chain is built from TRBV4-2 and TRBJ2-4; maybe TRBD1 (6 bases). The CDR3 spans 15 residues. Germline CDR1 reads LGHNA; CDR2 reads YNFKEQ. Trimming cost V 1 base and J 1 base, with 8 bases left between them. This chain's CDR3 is CASSQGQEAKNIQYF. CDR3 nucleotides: TGTGCCAGCAGCCAAGGACAGGAGGCCAAAAACATTCAGTACTTC.

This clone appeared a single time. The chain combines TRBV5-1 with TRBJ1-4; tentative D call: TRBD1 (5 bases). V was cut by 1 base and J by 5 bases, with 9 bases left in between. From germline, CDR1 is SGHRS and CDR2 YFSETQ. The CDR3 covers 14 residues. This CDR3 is CASSLFGGNEKLFF. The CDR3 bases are TGCGCCAGCAGCTTGTTCGGGGGAAATGAAAAACTGTTTTTT.

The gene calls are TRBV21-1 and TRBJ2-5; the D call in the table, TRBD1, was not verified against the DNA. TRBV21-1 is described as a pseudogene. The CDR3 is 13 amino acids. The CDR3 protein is CASSKVAPETQYF. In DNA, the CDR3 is TGTGCCAGCAGCAAAGTGGCCCCGGAGACCCAGTACTTC.

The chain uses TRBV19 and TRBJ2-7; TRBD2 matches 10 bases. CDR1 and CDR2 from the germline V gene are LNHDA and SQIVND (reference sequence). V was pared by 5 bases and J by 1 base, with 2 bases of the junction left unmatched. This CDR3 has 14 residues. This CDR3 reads CASSWTSGSYEQYF. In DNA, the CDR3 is TGTGCCAGTAGTTGGACTAGCGGATCCTACGAGCAGTACTTC.

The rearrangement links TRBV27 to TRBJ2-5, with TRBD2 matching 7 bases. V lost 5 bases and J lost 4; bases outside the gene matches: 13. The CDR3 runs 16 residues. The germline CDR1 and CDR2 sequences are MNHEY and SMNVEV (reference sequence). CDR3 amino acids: CASSPYGTIVGETQYF. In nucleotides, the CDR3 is TGTGCCAGCAGTCCCTATGGGACTATTGTTGGAGAGACCCAGTACTTC.

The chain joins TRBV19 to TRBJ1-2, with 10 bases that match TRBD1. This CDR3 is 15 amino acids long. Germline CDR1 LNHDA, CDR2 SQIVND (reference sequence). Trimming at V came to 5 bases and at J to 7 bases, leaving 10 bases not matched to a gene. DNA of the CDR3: TGTGCCAGTAGTTCGGGGACAGGGGAGTTAGGTGGCTACACCTTC. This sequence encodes CASSSGTGELGGYTF.

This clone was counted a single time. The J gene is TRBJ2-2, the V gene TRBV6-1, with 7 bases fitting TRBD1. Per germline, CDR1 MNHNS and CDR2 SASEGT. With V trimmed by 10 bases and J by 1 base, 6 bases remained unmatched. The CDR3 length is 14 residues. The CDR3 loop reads CATRDSLNTGELFF. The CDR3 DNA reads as TGTGCCACCCGGGACAGCCTGAACACCGGGGAGCTGTTTTTT.

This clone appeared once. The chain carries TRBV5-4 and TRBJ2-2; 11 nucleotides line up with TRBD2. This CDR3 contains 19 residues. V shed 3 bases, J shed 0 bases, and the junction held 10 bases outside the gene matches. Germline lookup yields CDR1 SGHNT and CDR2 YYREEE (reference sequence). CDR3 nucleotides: TGTGCCAGCAGCTCTCTGTTGGGACTAGCGGCCGCGAACACCGGGGAGCTGTTTTTT. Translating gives CASSSLLGLAAANTGELFF.

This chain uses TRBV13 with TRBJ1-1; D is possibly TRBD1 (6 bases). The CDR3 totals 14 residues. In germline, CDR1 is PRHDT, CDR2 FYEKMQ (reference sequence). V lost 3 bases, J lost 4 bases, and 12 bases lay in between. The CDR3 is CASSFGGQGTEAFF. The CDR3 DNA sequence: TGTGCCAGCAGCTTCGGGGGGCAGGGCACTGAAGCTTTCTTT.

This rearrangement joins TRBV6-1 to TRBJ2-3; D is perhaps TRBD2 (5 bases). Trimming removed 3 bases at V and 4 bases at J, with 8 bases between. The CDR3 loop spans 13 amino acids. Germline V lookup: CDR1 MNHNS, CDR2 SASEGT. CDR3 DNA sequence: TGTGCCAGCAGTGAGGCGGGTGCAGATACGCAGTATTTT. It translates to CASSEAGADTQYF.

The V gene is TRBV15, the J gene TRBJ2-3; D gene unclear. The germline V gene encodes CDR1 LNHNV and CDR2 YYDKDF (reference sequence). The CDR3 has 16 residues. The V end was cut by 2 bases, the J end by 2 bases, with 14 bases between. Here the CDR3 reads CATSRLPRPYTDTQYF. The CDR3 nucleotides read TGTGCCACCAGCAGATTACCTAGGCCCTACACAGATACGCAGTATTTT.

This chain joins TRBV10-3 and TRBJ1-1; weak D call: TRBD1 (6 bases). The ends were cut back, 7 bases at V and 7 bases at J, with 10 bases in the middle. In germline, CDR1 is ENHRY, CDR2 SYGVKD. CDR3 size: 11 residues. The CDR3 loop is CAINTGREAFF. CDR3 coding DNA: TGTGCCATCAACACAGGGCGTGAAGCTTTCTTT.

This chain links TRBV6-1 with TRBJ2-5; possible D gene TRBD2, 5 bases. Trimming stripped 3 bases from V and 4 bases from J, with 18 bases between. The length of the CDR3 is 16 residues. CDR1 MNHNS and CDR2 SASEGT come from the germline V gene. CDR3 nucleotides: TGTGCCAGCAGTGACCTTGGCGGGTTGGGTAGAGAGACCCAGTACTTC. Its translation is CASSDLGGLGRETQYF.

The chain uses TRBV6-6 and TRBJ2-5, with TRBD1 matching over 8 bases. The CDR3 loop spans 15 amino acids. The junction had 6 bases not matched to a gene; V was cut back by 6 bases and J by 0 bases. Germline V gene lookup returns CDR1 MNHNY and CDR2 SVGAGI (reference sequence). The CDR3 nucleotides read TGTGCCAGCAGGGACAGGGTCCGGAACCAAGAGACCCAGTACTTC. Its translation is CASRDRVRNQETQYF.

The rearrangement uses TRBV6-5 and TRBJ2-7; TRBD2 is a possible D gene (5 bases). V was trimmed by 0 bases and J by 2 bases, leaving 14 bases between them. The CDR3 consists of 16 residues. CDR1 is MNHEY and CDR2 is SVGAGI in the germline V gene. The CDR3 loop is CASSYSTGELPYEQYF. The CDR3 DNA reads TGTGCCAGCAGTTACTCGACCGGGGAACTCCCCTACGAGCAGTACTTC.

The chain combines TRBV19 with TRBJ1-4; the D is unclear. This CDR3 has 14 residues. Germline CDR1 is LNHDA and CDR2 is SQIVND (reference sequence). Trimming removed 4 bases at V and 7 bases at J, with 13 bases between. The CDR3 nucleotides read TGTGCCAGTAGTACGGGTAGTGTAGGTGAAAAACTGTTTTTT. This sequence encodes CASSTGSVGEKLFF.

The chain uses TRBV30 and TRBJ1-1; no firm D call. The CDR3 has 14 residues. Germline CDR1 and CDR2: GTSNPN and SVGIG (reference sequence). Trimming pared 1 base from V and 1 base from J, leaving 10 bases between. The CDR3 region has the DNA TGTGCCTGGAGTGCTGGACTTTCGAACACTGAAGCTTTCTTT. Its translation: CAWSAGLSNTEAFF.

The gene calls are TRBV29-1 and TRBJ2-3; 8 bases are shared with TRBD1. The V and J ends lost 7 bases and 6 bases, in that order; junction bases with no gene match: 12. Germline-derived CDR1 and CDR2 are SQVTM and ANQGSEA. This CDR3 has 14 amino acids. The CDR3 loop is CSAWVTGAWDTQYF. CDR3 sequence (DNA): TGCAGCGCTTGGGTGACAGGGGCCTGGGATACGCAGTATTTT.